This T cell receptor beta chain was identified during a study of identical twins. Findings and limits, study-wide: Weaker excess twin sharing was observed in beta out-of-frame sequences. Clonotypes of the beta chain that were abundant in cord blood carried fewer insertions (memory repertoires showed none). There was more out-of-frame TCR alpha sharing in monozygotic twins than models estimated.

Healthy Caucasians, and only they, were the donors. The CDR3 is made up of 16 amino acids. Germline V gene lookup returns CDR1 SGHTA and CDR2 FQGNSA. Trimming stripped 3 bases from V and 5 bases from J, with 20 bases between. Using its own MiXCR run on the 5' RACE reads, TCRdb lists one record per CDR3 protein. The sample records around 570,000 distinct CDR3 sequences, 7.5% to 10% being singletons. Turning to this clonotype: Its cognate antigen is unknown.

This sample also belongs to another study, concerning yellow fever vaccine responses in identical twins.

This chain joins TRBV7-2 and TRBJ2-7; the D call may be TRBD1 or TRBD2 (5 bases each). The sample taken for sequencing was PBMCs. The receptor was derived from a woman aged 18-30 years in good health. The CDR3 sequence is CASSFPGKTVGDEQYF. In DNA form, the CDR3 reads TGTGCCAGCAGCTTCCCGGGGAAGACAGTGGGAGACGAGCAGTACTTC. The full variable domain, rest sourced from reference TRBV7-2 and TRBJ2-7, is GAGVSQSPSNKVTEKGKDVELRCDPISGHTALYWYRQSLGQGLEFLIYFQGNSAPDKSGLPSDRFSAERTGGSVSTLTIQRTQQEDSAVYLCASSFPGKTVGDEQYFGPGTRLTVT.